Only one count was recorded for the clone carrying this T cell receptor beta chain. The data stem from a study of blood T cell repertoires in COVID-19. The germline V gene encodes CDR1 SGHKS and CDR2 YYEKEE (reference sequence). The CDR3 extends over 16 amino acids. Unmatched junction bases numbered 7, after V lost 0 bases and J lost 4 bases. The data were produced by immunoSEQ multiplex PCR, yet TCRdb's version contains in-frame clones alone and is incomplete. The sample has 200,000 to 250,000 clones, 80% to 90% seen once. This TCR derives from a woman aged 55-70 years who had recovered from COVID-19. The sequenced material came from peripheral blood. The V and J genes are TRBV5-5 and TRBJ2-7; 10 bases are shared with TRBD2. DNA for the CDR3: TGTGCCAGCAGCTTGGTGTGGACTAGCGGTATTTACGAGCAGTACTTC. Translation gives CASSLVWTSGIYEQYF.